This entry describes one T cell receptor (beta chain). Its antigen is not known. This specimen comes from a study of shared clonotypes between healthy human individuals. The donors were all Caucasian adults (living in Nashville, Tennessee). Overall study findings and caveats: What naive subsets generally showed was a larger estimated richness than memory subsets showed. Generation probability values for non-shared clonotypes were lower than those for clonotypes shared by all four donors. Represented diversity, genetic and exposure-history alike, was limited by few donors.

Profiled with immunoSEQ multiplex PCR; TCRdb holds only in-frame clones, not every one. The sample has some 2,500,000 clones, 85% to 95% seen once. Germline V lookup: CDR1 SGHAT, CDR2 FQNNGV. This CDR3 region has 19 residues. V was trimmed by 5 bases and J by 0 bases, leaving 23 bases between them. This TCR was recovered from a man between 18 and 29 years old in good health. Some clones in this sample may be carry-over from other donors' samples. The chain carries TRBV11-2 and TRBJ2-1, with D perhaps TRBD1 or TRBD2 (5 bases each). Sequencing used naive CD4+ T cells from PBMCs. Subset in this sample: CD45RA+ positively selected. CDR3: CASSVRTRDRSPSYNEQFF. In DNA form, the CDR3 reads TGTGCCAGCAGCGTTCGAACAAGGGACCGCTCCCCCTCCTACAATGAGCAGTTCTTC.